This TCR beta chain was captured in a study of cytomegalovirus exposure and HLA in healthy donors. CDR1 is MNHNS, CDR2 SASEGT, per germline. V lost 6 bases to trimming and J lost 1 base, with 9 bases between them. This CDR3 comprises 13 residues. A multiplex PCR was run with 60 Vbeta primers and 13 Jbeta primers. Only in-frame clones appear in the TCRdb table, and some are missing; sequencing was by immunoSEQ multiplex PCR. The sample records fewer than 250,000 clones, 81% being singletons. Comment on this clone: Its antigen is undetermined.

Notes on the study in general: Sequencing likely caused a cluster of highly shared sequence variants.

The sequence derives from a man in his forties or fifties in good health and CMV-seropositive. This chain uses TRBV6-1 with TRBJ1-2; D remains ambiguous. The sample consisted of PBMCs. This CDR3 is CASRPTSNYGYTF. CDR3 in DNA: TGTGCCAGCAGACCTACGAGTAACTATGGCTACACCTTC.